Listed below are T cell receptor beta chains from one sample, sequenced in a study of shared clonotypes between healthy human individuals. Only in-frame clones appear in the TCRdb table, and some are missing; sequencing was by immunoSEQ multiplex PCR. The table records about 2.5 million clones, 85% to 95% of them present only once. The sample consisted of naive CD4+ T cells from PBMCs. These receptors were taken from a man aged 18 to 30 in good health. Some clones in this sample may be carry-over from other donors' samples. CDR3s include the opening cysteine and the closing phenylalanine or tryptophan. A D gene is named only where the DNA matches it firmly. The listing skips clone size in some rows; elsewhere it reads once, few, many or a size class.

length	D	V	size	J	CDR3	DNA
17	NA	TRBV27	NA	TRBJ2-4	CASSPRTVWVAKNIQYF	TGTGCCAGCAGTCCCCGGACAGTCTGGGTAGCCAAAAACATTCAGTACTTC
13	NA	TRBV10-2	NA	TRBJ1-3	CASRETAGNTIYF	TGCGCCAGCAGAGAGACAGCTGGAAACACCATATATTTT
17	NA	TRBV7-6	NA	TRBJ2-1	CASSLVSGSGAYNEQFF	TGTGCCAGCAGCTTAGTATCCGGGAGCGGAGCCTACAATGAGCAGTTCTTC
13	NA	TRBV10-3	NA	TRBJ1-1	CAISGGTNTEAFF	TGTGCCATCAGTGGGGGGACGAACACTGAAGCTTTCTTT
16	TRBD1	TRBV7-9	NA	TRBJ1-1	CASSRRQGLQRTEAFF	TGTGCCAGCAGCCGACGACAGGGCCTTCAGAGGACTGAAGCTTTCTTT
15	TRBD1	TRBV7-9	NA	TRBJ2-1	CASSLGTGSYNEQFF	TGTGCCAGCAGCTTAGGGACAGGCTCCTACAATGAGCAGTTCTTC
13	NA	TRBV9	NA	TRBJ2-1	CASSPLMDNEQFF	TGTGCCAGCAGTCCTTTAATGGACAATGAGCAGTTCTTC
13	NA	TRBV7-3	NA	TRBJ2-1	CASSVYPMYEQFF	TGTGCCAGCAGCGTCTACCCCATGTATGAGCAGTTCTTC
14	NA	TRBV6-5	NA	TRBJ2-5	CASSYSGVQETQYF	TGTGCCAGCAGTTACTCCGGGGTTCAAGAGACCCAGTACTTC
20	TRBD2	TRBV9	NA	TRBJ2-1	CASSATLIASGRGSYNEQFF	TGTGCCAGCAGCGCAACCCTGATCGCTAGCGGGAGGGGATCCTACAATGAGCAGTTCTTC
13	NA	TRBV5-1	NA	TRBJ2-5	CASSLGGGETQYF	TGCGCCAGCAGCTTGGGTGGGGGCGAGACCCAGTACTTC
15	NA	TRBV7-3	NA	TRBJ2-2	CASSSPTTNTGELFF	TGTGCCAGCAGCTCCCCTACTACCAACACCGGGGAGCTGTTTTTT
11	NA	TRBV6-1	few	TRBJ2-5	CASSEGETQYF	TGTGCCAGCAGTGAAGGGGAGACCCAGTACTTC
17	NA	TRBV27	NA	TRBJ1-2	CASSPRFGSGANYGYTF	TGTGCCAGCAGTCCACGGTTCGGGAGTGGGGCTAACTATGGCTACACCTTC
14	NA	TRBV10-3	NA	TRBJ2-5	CAISEWQGGETQYF	TGTGCCATCAGTGAGTGGCAGGGTGGGGAGACCCAGTACTTC
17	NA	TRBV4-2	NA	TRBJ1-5	CASSQGGTTDSNQPQHF	TGTGCCAGCAGCCAAGGGGGAACGACAGATAGCAATCAGCCCCAGCATTTT
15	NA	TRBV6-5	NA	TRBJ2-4	CASSHPLQGKNIQYF	TGTGCCAGCAGCCACCCCCTCCAGGGAAAAAACATTCAGTACTTC
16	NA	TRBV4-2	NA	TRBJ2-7	CASSQDRASASYEQYF	TGTGCCAGCAGCCAAGATAGGGCTAGCGCCTCCTACGAGCAGTACTTC
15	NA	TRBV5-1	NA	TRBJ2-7	CASSFGGAPSYEQYF	TGCGCCAGCAGCTTTGGAGGGGCCCCTTCCTACGAGCAGTACTTC
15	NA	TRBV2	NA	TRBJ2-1	CASSEALPAYNEQFF	TGTGCCAGCAGTGAAGCGCTCCCAGCCTACAATGAGCAGTTCTTC
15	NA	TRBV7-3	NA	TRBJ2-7	CASSPGRGQIYEQYF	TGTGCCAGCAGCCCGGGGAGGGGACAGATCTACGAGCAGTACTTC
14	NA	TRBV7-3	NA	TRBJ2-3	CASSLSSGTDTQYF	TGTGCCAGCAGCTTATCTAGCGGCACAGATACGCAGTATTTT
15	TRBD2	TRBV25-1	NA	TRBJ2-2	CASRWTSGTSGELFF	TGTGCCAGCAGATGGACTAGCGGGACGTCCGGGGAGCTGTTTTTT
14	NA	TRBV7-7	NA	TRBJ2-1	CASSRGITYNEQFF	TGTGCCAGCAGCAGGGGGATAACCTACAATGAGCAGTTCTTC
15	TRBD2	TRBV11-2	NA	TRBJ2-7	CASSPGLAGRYEQYF	TGTGCCAGCAGCCCGGGACTAGCGGGCCGGTACGAGCAGTACTTC
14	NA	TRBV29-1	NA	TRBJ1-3	CSVEWGSSGNTIYF	TGCAGCGTTGAGTGGGGGAGCTCTGGAAACACCATATATTTT
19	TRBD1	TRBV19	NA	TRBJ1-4	CASSYRDRGLIATNEKLFF	TGTGCCAGTAGTTACCGGGACAGGGGCCTAATAGCAACTAATGAAAAACTGTTTTTT
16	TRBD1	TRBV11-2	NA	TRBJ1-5	CASSLDRQGIRQPQHF	TGTGCCAGCAGCTTAGATCGACAGGGAATACGGCAGCCCCAGCATTTT
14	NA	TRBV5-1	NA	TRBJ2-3	CASSLALGVDTQYF	TGCGCCAGCAGCTTGGCCCTCGGGGTGGATACGCAGTATTTT
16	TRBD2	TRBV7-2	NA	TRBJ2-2	CASSLIRLANTGELFF	TGTGCCAGCAGCTTAATCCGACTAGCAAACACCGGGGAGCTGTTTTTT
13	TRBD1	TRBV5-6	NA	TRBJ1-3	CASSFGRGDTIYF	TGTGCCAGCAGCTTCGGCAGGGGGGACACCATATATTTT
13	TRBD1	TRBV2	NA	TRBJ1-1	CASSSGTGRGAFF	TGTGCCAGCAGTTCGGGGACAGGGCGAGGGGCTTTCTTT
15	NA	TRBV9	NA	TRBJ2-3	CASSVIAASTDTQYF	TGTGCCAGCAGCGTAATAGCGGCTAGCACAGATACGCAGTATTTT
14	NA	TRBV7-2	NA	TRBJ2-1	CASSPQSAYNEQFF	TGTGCCAGCAGTCCACAGAGTGCGTACAATGAGCAGTTCTTC
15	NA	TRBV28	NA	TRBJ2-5	CASSLLGQTQETQYF	TGTGCCAGCAGTTTATTGGGGCAGACCCAAGAGACCCAGTACTTC
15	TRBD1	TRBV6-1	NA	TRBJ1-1	CASRNEQLGQGEAFF	TGTGCCAGCAGAAATGAACAACTGGGACAGGGTGAAGCTTTCTTT
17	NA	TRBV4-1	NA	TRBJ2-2	CASSQDEAGLDTGELFF	TGCGCCAGCAGCCAAGATGAGGCAGGGTTGGACACCGGGGAGCTGTTTTTT
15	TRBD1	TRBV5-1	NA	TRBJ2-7	CASSLGGQPSYEQYF	TGCGCCAGCAGCTTGGGGGGACAGCCCTCCTACGAGCAGTACTTC
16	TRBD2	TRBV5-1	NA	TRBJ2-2	CASSPRLAGDTGELFF	TGCGCCAGCAGCCCTAGACTAGCGGGAGATACCGGGGAGCTGTTTTTT
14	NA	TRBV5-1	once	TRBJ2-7	CASSLRQDSYEQYF	TGCGCCAGCAGCTTGCGGCAGGACTCCTACGAGCAGTACTTC
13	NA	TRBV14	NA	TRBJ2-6	CASSQVGPPSLTF	TGTGCCAGCAGCCAAGTAGGTCCGCCCTCCCTGACTTTC
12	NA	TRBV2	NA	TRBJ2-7	CASRDNSYEQYF	TGTGCCAGCAGGGACAACTCCTACGAGCAGTACTTC
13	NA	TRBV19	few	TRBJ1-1	CASRTQRNTEAFF	TGTGCCAGTAGGACACAGAGGAACACTGAAGCTTTCTTT
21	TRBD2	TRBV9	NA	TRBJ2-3	CASSLTSTTSGRAIATDTQYF	TGTGCCAGCAGCCTTACCTCGACGACTAGCGGGAGGGCGATCGCCACAGATACGCAGTATTTT
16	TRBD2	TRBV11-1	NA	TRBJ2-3	CASSLGPGTSGDTQYF	TGTGCCAGCAGCTTGGGGCCGGGGACTAGCGGAGATACGCAGTATTTT
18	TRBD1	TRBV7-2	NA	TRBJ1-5	CASSLAPGQGAGRQPQHF	TGTGCCAGCAGCTTAGCGCCGGGACAGGGGGCAGGAAGGCAGCCCCAGCATTTT
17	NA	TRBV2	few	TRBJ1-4	CASSLERVGATNEKLFF	TGTGCCAGCAGTCTGGAAAGGGTTGGAGCAACTAATGAAAAACTGTTTTTT
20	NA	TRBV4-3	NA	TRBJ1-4	CASSQEYYRSGMVTNEKLFF	TGCGCCAGCAGCCAAGAATACTACCGCTCGGGGATGGTAACTAATGAAAAACTGTTTTTT
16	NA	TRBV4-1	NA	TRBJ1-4	CASSQTPGQGYEKLFF	TGCGCCAGCAGCCAAACTCCGGGACAAGGCTATGAAAAACTGTTTTTT
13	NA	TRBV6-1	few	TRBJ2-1	CASSSGPGGGQFF	TGTGCCAGCAGTTCCGGGCCCGGGGGAGGGCAGTTCTTC
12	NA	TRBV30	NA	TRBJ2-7	CAWSKGDYEQYF	TGTGCCTGGAGTAAGGGGGACTACGAGCAGTACTTC
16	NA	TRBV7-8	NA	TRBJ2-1	CASSLALGRRNNEQFF	TGTGCCAGCAGCTTAGCGCTCGGGAGACGGAACAATGAGCAGTTCTTC
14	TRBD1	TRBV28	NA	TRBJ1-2	CAPDRDRELGGYTF	TGTGCCCCCGACCGGGACAGGGAATTGGGGGGCTACACCTTC
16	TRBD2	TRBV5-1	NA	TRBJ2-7	CASSSILASGTYEQYF	TGCGCCAGCAGTTCGATCCTGGCTAGCGGGACATACGAGCAGTACTTC
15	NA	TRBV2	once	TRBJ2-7	CASSGKELGSYEQYF	TGTGCCAGCAGTGGAAAGGAATTGGGGTCCTACGAGCAGTACTTC